Below, one TCR beta chain is given with its context. Antigen unknown. The data derive from a study of T cell responses to AZD1222 COVID-19 vaccine. Overall study findings and caveats: Scientists sampled the repertoires only once the peak T cell response had passed. Donor demographics were predominantly white British with a female majority; clonal diversity may be underestimated.

The table came from immunoSEQ multiplex PCR; TCRdb's copy has only in-frame clones and leaves some out. The sample lists 100,000 to 150,000 clones; roughly 91% were seen once. CDR1 and CDR2 from the germline V gene are LGHNA and YSLEER. Unmatched junction bases numbered 4, after V lost 0 bases and J lost 10 bases. The CDR3 has 15 amino acids. This sequence originates from an adult in good health. The chain has TRBV4-3 and TRBJ2-1; 12 nucleotides line up with TRBD2. Source: peripheral blood, taken on day 0 of MenACWY control vaccination. CDR3 sequence (DNA): TGCGCCAGCAGCCAAGATGTCCTAGCGGGGGGGGAGCAGTTCTTC. Protein sequence: CASSQDVLAGGEQFF.